This TCR beta chain was sequenced in a study of blood T cell repertoires in COVID-19. Using immunoSEQ multiplex PCR, the repertoire was profiled, and TCRdb retains in-frame clones only, with some absent. Of 120,000 or so clones in the sample, 85% were seen once. Input material: peripheral blood. The source of this sequence is an elderly woman with acute or convalescent COVID-19.

In DNA, the CDR3 is TGTGCCAGTAGTATCGTCGGTCAGGGAGGGCAGCCCCAGCATTTT. As protein: CASSIVGQGGQPQHF. The chain combines TRBV19 with TRBJ1-5, with D possibly being TRBD1 (5 bases). The CDR3 length is 15 residues. Trimming took off 3 bases at V and 7 bases at J, with 16 bases between the two ends. Germline V lookup: CDR1 LNHDA, CDR2 SQIVND (reference sequence). Using reference TRBV19 and TRBJ1-5 for the parts outside the CDR3, the full variable domain is DGGITQSPKYLFRKEGQNVTLSCEQNLNHDAMYWYRQDPGQGLRLIYYSQIVNDFQKGDIAEGYSVSREKKESFPLTVTSAQKNPTAFYLCASSIVGQGGQPQHFGDGTRLSIL.